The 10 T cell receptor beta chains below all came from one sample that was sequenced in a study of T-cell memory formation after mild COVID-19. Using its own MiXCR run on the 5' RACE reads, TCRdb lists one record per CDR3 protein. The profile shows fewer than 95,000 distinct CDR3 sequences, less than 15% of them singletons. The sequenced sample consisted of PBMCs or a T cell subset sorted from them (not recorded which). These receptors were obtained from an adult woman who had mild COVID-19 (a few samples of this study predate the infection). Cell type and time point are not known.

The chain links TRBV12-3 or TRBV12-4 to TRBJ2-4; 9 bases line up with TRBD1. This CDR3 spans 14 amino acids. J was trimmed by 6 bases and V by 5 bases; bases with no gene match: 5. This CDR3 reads CASSPTTGGNIQYF. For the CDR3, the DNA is TGTGCCAGCAGTCCCACGACAGGGGGAAACATTCAGTACTTC.

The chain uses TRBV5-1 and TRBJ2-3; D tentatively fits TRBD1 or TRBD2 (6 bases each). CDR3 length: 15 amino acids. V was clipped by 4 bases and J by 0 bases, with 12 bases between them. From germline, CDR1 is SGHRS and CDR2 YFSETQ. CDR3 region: CASSPRGVSTDTQYF. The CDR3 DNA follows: TGCGCCAGCAGCCCGAGGGGGGTTAGCACAGATACGCAGTATTTT.

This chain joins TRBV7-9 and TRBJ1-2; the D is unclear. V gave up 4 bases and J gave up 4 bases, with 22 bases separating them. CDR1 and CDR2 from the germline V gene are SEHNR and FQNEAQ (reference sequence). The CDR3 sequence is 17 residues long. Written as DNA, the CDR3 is TGTGCCAGCAGCTCCCTCGCCCGGCCCCGGGAACTCTATGGCTACACCTTC. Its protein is CASSSLARPRELYGYTF.

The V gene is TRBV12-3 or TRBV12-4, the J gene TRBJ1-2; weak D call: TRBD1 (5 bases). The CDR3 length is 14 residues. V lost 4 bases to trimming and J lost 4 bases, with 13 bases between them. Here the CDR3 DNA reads TGTGCCAGCAGTTGGATTGGGACGGCCTATGGCTACACCTTC. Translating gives CASSWIGTAYGYTF.

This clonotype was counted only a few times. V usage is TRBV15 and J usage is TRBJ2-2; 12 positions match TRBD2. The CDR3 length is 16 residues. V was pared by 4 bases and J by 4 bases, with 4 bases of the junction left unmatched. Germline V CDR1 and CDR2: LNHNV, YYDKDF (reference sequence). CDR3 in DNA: TGTGCCACCAGCATTTCGACTAGCGGGGGCACCGGGGAGCTGTTTTTT. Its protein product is CATSISTSGGTGELFF.

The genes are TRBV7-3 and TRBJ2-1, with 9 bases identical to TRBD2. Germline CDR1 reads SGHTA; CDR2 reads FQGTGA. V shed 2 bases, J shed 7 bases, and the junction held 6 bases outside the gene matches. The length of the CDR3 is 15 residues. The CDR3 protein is CASSLGAGGLNEQFF. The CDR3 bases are TGTGCCAGCAGCTTAGGAGCGGGAGGTCTGAATGAGCAGTTCTTC.

The CDR3 nucleotides are TGTGCCAGCAGCTTATTTCCGGGAGCGAGCAATGAGCAGTTCTTC. Translated: CASSLFPGASNEQFF. This sequence joins TRBV7-6 and TRBJ2-1; D is possibly TRBD2 (6 bases). The CDR3 runs 15 residues. Germline V CDR1 and CDR2: SGHVS, FNYEAQ. Trimming pared 2 bases from V and 6 bases from J, leaving 14 bases between.

The CDR3 sequence: CASSQNGGSTDTQYF. The CDR3 DNA reads as TGTGCCAGCAGCCAAAACGGGGGTAGCACAGATACGCAGTATTTT. The chain couples TRBV4-2 to TRBJ2-3; tentatively, D is TRBD2 (6 bases). The germline CDR1 and CDR2 sequences are LGHNA and YNFKEQ. The CDR3 is 15 residues long. V lost 2 bases and J 0 bases, leaving 9 bases between the germline ends.

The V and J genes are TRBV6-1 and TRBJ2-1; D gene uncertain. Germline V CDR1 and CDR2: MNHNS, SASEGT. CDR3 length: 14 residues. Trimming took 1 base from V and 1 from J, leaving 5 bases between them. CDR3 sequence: CASSEDDSYNEQFF. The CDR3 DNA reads TGTGCCAGCAGTGAAGACGATTCCTACAATGAGCAGTTCTTC.

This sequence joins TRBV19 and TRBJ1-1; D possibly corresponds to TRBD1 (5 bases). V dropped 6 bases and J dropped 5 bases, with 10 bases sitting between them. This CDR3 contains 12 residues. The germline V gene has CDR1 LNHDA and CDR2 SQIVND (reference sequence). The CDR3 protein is CASRGSGTEAFF. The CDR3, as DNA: TGTGCCAGTAGGGGGTCAGGGACTGAAGCTTTCTTT.